These 24 T cell receptor beta chains were sequenced from one sample in a study of PD-1 blockade in classical Hodgkin lymphoma. TCRdb's table, derived via immunoSEQ multiplex PCR, lists solely in-frame clones and lacks some. Of about 84,000 clones listed, approximately 91% are singletons. Exposure to brentuximab vedotin varied, and each patient had relapsed following autologous stem cell transplantation. The sequencing here drew on peripheral blood mononuclear cells (PBMCs), taken at baseline. All receptors derive from a human donor with classical Hodgkin lymphoma.

The chain links TRBV29-1 to TRBJ1-4; 10 nucleotides align to TRBD1. Per the germline V gene, CDR1 is SQVTM and CDR2 is ANQGSEA. V was clipped by 7 bases and J by 0 bases; unmatched bases: 8. This CDR3 region has 16 residues. CDR3 coding DNA: TGCAGCGCCTCACGGGACAGGGGTTCAACTAATGAAAAACTGTTTTTT. Amino acid sequence: CSASRDRGSTNEKLFF. The variable domain in full, completed from reference TRBV29-1 and TRBJ1-4, reads SAVISQKPSRDICQRGTSLTIQCQVDSQVTMMFWYRQQPGQSLTLIATANQGSEATYESGFVIDKFPISRPNLTFSTLTVSNMSPEDSSIYLCSASRDRGSTNEKLFFGSGTQLSVL.

The chain combines TRBV11-3 with TRBJ2-1, with 10 positions matching TRBD2. The CDR3 length is 16 residues. Germline CDR1 reads SGHNT; CDR2 reads YENEEA. J was trimmed by 5 bases and V by 5 bases; bases with no gene match: 9. CDR3 sequence: CASSGASGSHDNEQFF. The CDR3 DNA is TGTGCCAGCAGCGGAGCTAGCGGGAGTCACGACAATGAGCAGTTCTTC.

The V gene is TRBV7-2, the J gene TRBJ1-2; D is ambiguous. Trimming took 2 bases from V and 8 from J, leaving 15 bases between them. CDR1 and CDR2 from the germline V gene are SGHTA and FQGNSA. The CDR3 is 14 amino acids. CDR3 nucleotides: TGTGCCAGCAGCTTAAGTCGGCCAGGAGTGGGCTACACCTTC. Protein sequence: CASSLSRPGVGYTF.

The chain has TRBV14 and TRBJ1-1; 7 bases line up with TRBD1. Germline CDR1 SGHDN, CDR2 FVKESK. There are 16 residues in the CDR3. V trimming: 3 bases; J trimming: 0 bases; junction bases outside the gene matches: 7. The CDR3 DNA is TGTGCCAGCAGCCACCGCAGGACAGGATTGAACACTGAAGCTTTCTTT. Its translation is CASSHRRTGLNTEAFF.

The table lists this clone with a few counts. The chain recombines TRBV9 with TRBJ1-2; 8 positions agree with TRBD1. J gave up 7 bases and V 0 bases, and 11 bases lay outside the gene matches. Germline CDR1 SGDLS, CDR2 YYNGEE. The CDR3 covers 16 residues. The CDR3 sequence is CASSVALGQGTGGYTF. The CDR3, as DNA: TGTGCCAGCAGCGTAGCCCTCGGACAGGGTACGGGTGGCTACACCTTC.

The CDR3 DNA reads TGTGCCAGCAGTGACCGGATGGAGTCTAGCACAGATACGCAGTATTTT. Translating gives CASSDRMESSTDTQYF. This chain connects TRBV6-4 to TRBJ2-3; D is unresolved. Germline CDR1 reads MRHNA; CDR2 reads SNTAGT. This CDR3 has 16 amino acids. The V and J ends lost 2 bases and 0 bases respectively, with 12 bases between them.

This rearrangement joins TRBV30 to TRBJ1-2; 9 positions agree with TRBD1. CDR1 and CDR2 (germline): GTSNPN, SVGIG (reference sequence). The CDR3 runs 12 residues. V lost 4 bases and J lost 7; bases outside the gene matches: 4. Here the CDR3 DNA reads TGTGCCTGGAACAGGGGGCTGGGTGGCTACACCTTC. Amino acid sequence: CAWNRGLGGYTF.

The rearrangement joins TRBV11-3 to TRBJ2-1; TRBD1 is a possible D gene (6 bases). The CDR3 runs 14 residues. From germline, CDR1 is SGHNT and CDR2 YENEEA. V dropped 4 bases and J dropped 1 base, with 8 bases sitting between them. In nucleotides, the CDR3 is TGTGCCAGCAGCTCGGGACAATCCTACAATGAGCAGTTCTTC. It encodes CASSSGQSYNEQFF.

The chain's CDR3 is CAWDIGANVLTF. As DNA, the CDR3 is TGTGCCTGGGACATTGGGGCCAACGTCCTGACTTTC. The chain combines TRBV30 with TRBJ2-6, with D unclear. Trimming pared 5 bases from V and 3 bases from J, leaving 5 bases between. The CDR3 runs 12 residues. Germline CDR1 GTSNPN, CDR2 SVGIG (reference sequence).

The DNA of the CDR3 is TGTGCCAGCAGTTTCGGCGGGAGGGTGGGCGAGCAGTTCTTC. Its protein is CASSFGGRVGEQFF. The rearrangement joins TRBV7-2 to TRBJ2-1; 9 bases map to TRBD2. CDR1 SGHTA and CDR2 FQGNSA come from the germline V gene. Losses at the gene ends were 6 bases for V and 10 bases for J; bases not matched to a gene: 10. This CDR3 has 14 residues.

The chain uses TRBV7-9 and TRBJ1-2; D gene ambiguous. Trimming took 1 base from V and 3 from J, leaving 12 bases between them. Germline V gene sequence: CDR1 SEHNR, CDR2 FQNEAQ (reference sequence). The CDR3 extends over 15 amino acids. CDR3 in amino acids: CASSLVALADYGYTF. CDR3 DNA: TGTGCCAGCAGCTTAGTCGCGCTGGCGGACTATGGCTACACCTTC.

This clone was detected once. The V and J genes are TRBV4-2 and TRBJ2-2, with D possibly being TRBD2 (5 bases). Germline V gene sequence: CDR1 LGHNA, CDR2 YNFKEQ. The CDR3 has 15 amino acids. Trimming stripped 1 base from V and 4 bases from J, with 10 bases between. The CDR3 sequence: CASSQGWGVTGELFF. In DNA form, the CDR3 reads TGTGCCAGCAGCCAAGGTTGGGGAGTCACCGGGGAGCTGTTTTTT.

The chain couples TRBV9 to TRBJ2-5; D ambiguous. Trimming took 4 bases from V and 5 from J, leaving 12 bases between them. Germline V gene data show CDR1 as SGDLS and CDR2 as YYNGEE. This CDR3 has 13 amino acids. The CDR3 DNA follows: TGTGCCAGCAGCCCCCCCCGAGCGGAGACCCAGTACTTC. Translating it yields CASSPPRAETQYF.

The chain carries TRBV7-2 and TRBJ2-7; D tentatively reads TRBD1 or TRBD2 (5 bases each). With 2 bases removed from V and 11 bases from J, the gap between germline ends came to 16 bases. This CDR3 has 13 residues. The V gene's germline CDR1 is SGHTA and CDR2 FQGNSA. CDR3 loop: CASSLPPGLREYF. The CDR3 coding sequence is TGTGCCAGCAGCTTACCGCCGGGGCTACGAGAGTACTTC.

The J gene is TRBJ2-1, the V gene TRBV29-1; TRBD1 aligns across 12 bases. The germline CDR1 and CDR2 sequences are SQVTM and ANQGSEA. This CDR3 region has 15 residues. The junction had 8 bases not matched to a gene; V was cut back by 4 bases and J by 7 bases. The CDR3 DNA reads TGCAGCGTTGGGTTCGGGACAGGGGGCGGGAATGAGCAGTTCTTC. Translating gives CSVGFGTGGGNEQFF.

This clone occurred once. The V gene is TRBV6-4, the J gene TRBJ2-1, with 10 positions matching TRBD2. Germline V CDR1 and CDR2: MRHNA, SNTAGT. V lost 4 bases and J lost 7; bases outside the gene matches: 7. This CDR3 comprises 15 residues. CDR3 coding DNA: TGTGCCAGCAGTGTAGCGGGAGGCCGGGAAAATGAGCAGTTCTTC. Translating it yields CASSVAGGRENEQFF.

This clone is a singleton in its sample. The CDR3 DNA sequence: TGTGCCTGGGAGGCACCCAGCTCCTACAATGAGCAGTTCTTC. This codes for CAWEAPSSYNEQFF. This chain joins TRBV30 and TRBJ2-1; D is undetermined. CDR3 length: 14 residues. Germline V gene data show CDR1 as GTSNPN and CDR2 as SVGIG (reference sequence). Between the trimmed V and J ends, which lost 5 bases and 0 bases, there was a span of 11 bases.

The chain carries TRBV7-6 and TRBJ1-4, with D unresolved. The CDR3 spans 14 residues. Trimming removed 3 bases at V and 4 bases at J, with 9 bases between. Germline V lookup: CDR1 SGHVS, CDR2 FNYEAQ. The CDR3 loop is CASSFKRNNEKLFF. CDR3 nucleotide sequence: TGTGCCAGCAGCTTTAAACGGAATAATGAAAAACTGTTTTTT.

Remarks on this clone: A junction boundary mismatches the germline segment, possibly from a read error. The rearrangement uses TRBV5-1 and TRBJ1-1; D is ambiguous. There are 16 residues in the CDR3. Germline CDR1 is SGHRS and CDR2 is YFSETQ. CDR3 DNA sequence: TGCGCCAGCAACTTGGGGAGAGGAAACTACGACACTGAAGCTTTCTTT. It is translated as CASNLGRGNYDTEAFF. The full variable domain, completed using reference TRBV5-1 and TRBJ1-1, is KAGVTQTPRYLIKTRGQQVTLSCSPISGHRSVSWYQQTPGQGLQFLFEYFSETQRNKGNFPGRFSGRQFSNSRSEMNVSTLELGDSALYLCASNLGRGNYDTEAFFGQGTRLTVV.

V gene TRBV7-9 combines with J gene TRBJ1-2; D gene uncertain. This CDR3 has 13 amino acids. CDR1 SEHNR and CDR2 FQNEAQ come from the germline V gene (reference sequence). The germline V and J ends were trimmed by 1 base and 7 bases, with 10 bases remaining between them. DNA for the CDR3: TGTGCCAGCAGCTTAGGGGCAAGGAGTGGCTACACCTTC. Its translation: CASSLGARSGYTF. Complete variable domain (other parts from reference TRBV7-9 and TRBJ1-2): DTGVSQNPRHKITKRGQNVTFRCDPISEHNRLYWYRQTLGQGPEFLTYFQNEAQLEKSRLLSDRFSAERPKGSFSTLEIQRTEQGDSAMYLCASSLGARSGYTFGSGTRLTVV.

This chain links TRBV25-1 with TRBJ1-2; D is unclear. The CDR3 is 14 residues long. With 5 bases removed from V and 4 bases from J, the gap between germline ends came to 14 bases. In germline, CDR1 is MGHDK, CDR2 SYGVNS. For the CDR3, the DNA is TGTGCCAGCAGTCCAAACGAGAGAATCTATGGCTACACCTTC. Its translation is CASSPNERIYGYTF.

The gene calls are TRBV18 and TRBJ2-7; 11 bases agree with TRBD1. The germline gives CDR1 KGHSH, CDR2 LQKENI. The CDR3 is 15 residues long. V was pared by 3 bases and J by 2 bases, with 3 bases of the junction left unmatched. As DNA, the CDR3 is TGTGCCAGCTCACCCCCGGGACAGGGGGCCTACGAGCAGTACTTC. Translated, it gives CASSPPGQGAYEQYF. The whole variable domain, remainder taken from reference TRBV18 and TRBJ2-7, is NAGVMQNPRHLVRRRGQEARLRCSPMKGHSHVYWYRQLPEEGLKFMVYLQKENIIDESGMPKERFSAEFPKEGPSILRIQQVVRGDSAAYFCASSPPGQGAYEQYFGPGTRLTVT.

V is TRBV4-2 and J is TRBJ1-3; 7 bases line up with TRBD1. The germline V gene has CDR1 LGHNA and CDR2 YNFKEQ. This CDR3 has 16 amino acids. Losses at the gene ends were 1 base for V and 8 bases for J; bases not matched to a gene: 11. The CDR3, as DNA: TGTGCCAGCAGCCAAGCAACAGGGGCCTCTGGTGACACCATATATTTT. It translates to CASSQATGASGDTIYF.

This clone appeared a few times. V usage is TRBV28 and J usage is TRBJ2-7; 11 bases are shared with TRBD2. The CDR3 contains 15 residues. Per the germline V gene, CDR1 is MDHEN and CDR2 is SYDVKM. V lost 6 bases to trimming and J lost 0 bases; unmatched junction nucleotides: 4. CDR3 sequence reads: CASRLAGGLSYEQYF. CDR3 DNA: TGTGCCAGCAGGTTAGCGGGAGGGCTCTCCTACGAGCAGTACTTC.